A single sample gave rise to the 10 T cell receptor beta chains below, sequenced in a study of tumor-infiltrating lymphocytes in primary liver carcinoma. Scientists recovered RNA and DNA together from roughly 20-30 mg of unsorted bulk tissue. A constant-region primer served to make TCR beta cDNA from roughly 540 ng total RNA. ARM-PCR was slightly modified, and three nested multiplex PCR rounds with it gave rise to the TCR beta libraries. Use of TRBV1-TRBV30 forward primers with a C-beta reverse primer characterized the first two PCR rounds, which lasted roughly 11 cycles each. TCRdb reprocessed the multiplex PCR reads with MiXCR, giving one entry per CDR3 protein. The sample comprises tens of thousands of distinct CDR3 sequences, roughly three quarters of which are singletons, and nearly 40% rests with the top ten. Sequencing was performed on liver tumor tissue from sampling region 4. Subset meaning: tumor region T4, right-lateral pole. Every receptor here comes from a woman between 25 and 40 years old with primary liver carcinoma and hepatitis B virus infection.

The V call is TRBV11-2, the J call TRBJ2-7, with D possibly matching TRBD2 (6 bases). From germline, CDR1 is SGHAT and CDR2 FQNNGV. V was cut by 5 bases and J by 2 bases, with 10 bases left in between. The CDR3 runs to 13 residues. The CDR3 loop reads CASSRGKTYEQYF. The DNA of the CDR3 is TGTGCCAGCAGCCGGGGGAAGACCTACGAGCAGTACTTC.

With respect to this clonotype: A read error may be the cause here, since a much bigger clone is one base away. The rearrangement links TRBV24-1 to TRBJ2-1, with D possibly TRBD1 on 6 matching bases. The germline V gene encodes CDR1 KGHDR and CDR2 SFDVKD. The CDR3 has 13 amino acids. The V end lost 11 bases, the J end lost 5 bases, and 15 bases lay between the germline ends. CDR3 region: CAIQGHLDNEQFF. CDR3 DNA: TGTGCCATACAGGGACATCTCGACAATGAGCAGTTCTTC.

In regard to this clonotype: It is likely a read error, because the conserved phenylalanine at the end of the CDR3 is missing. The DNA is left out, because the CDR3 cannot be placed on it with certainty; the CDR3 is given as TCRdb lists it. This rearrangement joins TRBV5-1 to TRBJ2-1. With termini counted, the CDR3 has 16 amino acids. Germline V CDR1 and CDR2: SGHRS, YFSETQ. The CDR3 sequence: CASSFAISSGSNELFI.

This clonotype has only one observation. The rearrangement uses TRBV11-1 and TRBJ2-1; D is perhaps TRBD1 or TRBD2 (5 bases each). Germline values: CDR1 SGHAT, CDR2 FQDESV (reference sequence). The CDR3 sequence is 15 residues long. The V end was cut by 1 base, the J end by 2 bases, with 9 bases between. CDR3 amino acids: CASSLGGTTYNEQFF. The CDR3 DNA follows: TGTGCCAGCAGCTTAGGGGGGACGACCTACAATGAGCAGTTCTTC.

In the case of this clonotype: As the CDR3 is not closed by the conserved phenylalanine or tryptophan, this likely results from a read error. J is TRBJ1-1 and V is TRBV14; D uncertain. CDR1 is SGHDN and CDR2 is FVKESK in the germline V gene. The CDR3 covers 14 residues. The CDR3 coding sequence is TGTGTCAGCAGCCCCCCGGGGATGAACACTGAAGCTTTCCTT. This encodes CVSSPPGMNTEAFL.

A word on this clonotype: The junction differs from germline at one of its ends, possibly a read error. J is TRBJ2-1 and V is TRBV28; a weak D match, TRBD2 (6 bases). The CDR3 contains 13 residues. Germline CDR1 is MDHEN and CDR2 is SYDVKM. The CDR3 protein is CASSSRLVLKQLF. The CDR3 bases are TGTGCCAGCAGTTCCAGACTAGTTCTTAAGCAGTTATTC.

With regard to this clonotype: The missing conserved phenylalanine or tryptophan at the end of this CDR3 makes a read error likely. The rearrangement links TRBV4-2 to TRBJ2-6; D uncertain. Germline loops: CDR1 LGHNA, CDR2 YNFKEQ. V lost 3 bases, J lost 5 bases, and 11 bases lay in between. The CDR3 consists of 15 residues. The chain's CDR3 is CASSHEDSRANVLTS. CDR3 bases: TGTGCCAGCAGCCATGAGGATTCAAGGGCCAACGTCCTGACTTCC.

The J gene is TRBJ2-3, the V gene TRBV7-8; no definite D call. V lost 1 base, J lost 15 bases, and 17 bases lay in between. The CDR3 is made up of 13 amino acids. The germline CDR1 and CDR2 sequences are SGHVS and FQNEAQ. The DNA of the CDR3 is TGTGCCAGCAGCTTAGGTGGGGTGAGTATGCACTATTTT. The encoded protein is CASSLGGVSMHYF.

On this clonotype itself: At one boundary the junction diverges from the germline segment, which might be a read error. The chain links TRBV11-2 to TRBJ2-3; tentatively, D is TRBD1 (5 bases). The V gene's germline CDR1 is SGHAT and CDR2 FQNNGV. The CDR3 is made up of 15 amino acids. CDR3 in amino acids: CVSSSQGFNTDTQYF. Here the CDR3 DNA reads TGTGTCAGCAGCTCCCAGGGCTTCAACACAGATACGCAGTATTTT.

This clonotype showed up many times. The chain is built from TRBV25-1 and TRBJ1-2; D is unclear. CDR3 length: 14 amino acids. CDR1 is MGHDK, CDR2 SYGVNS, per germline. The V end was cut by 2 bases, the J end by 2 bases, with 9 bases between. CDR3 protein: CASSEAARNYGYTF. CDR3 in DNA: TGTGCCAGCAGTGAAGCCGCCAGAAACTATGGCTACACCTTC.